The sequence of this T cell receptor beta chain was determined in a study of OX40 agonist ivuxolimab in advanced cancers. The wider study: Three partial responders included one hepatocellular carcinoma patient and two cutaneous melanoma patients.

Comments on this clone: What it binds is not known.

Profiling relied on immunoSEQ multiplex PCR, and the TCRdb table lists in-frame clones only, not all of them. There are around 100,000 clones in the sample; nearly 90% occur only once, and about 0.31% lies in the top ten. The study, taken as a whole, reports: In the 0.1 to 3.0 mg/kg range, CD4+ and CD8+ blood T cells had expanded clonally by week 6.

The CDR3 runs to 15 residues. The germline V gene encodes CDR1 MNHGY and CDR2 SVAAGI. V trimming: 5 bases; J trimming: 2 bases; junction bases outside the gene matches: 9. Sequencing was performed on CD4+ or CD8+ T cells sorted from blood, taken in a trial of the OX40 agonist ivuxolimab. This clonotype originated in an adult with an advanced solid tumor such as melanoma, head and neck, liver or kidney cancer. The chain combines TRBV6-9 with TRBJ2-7; 7 bases map to TRBD2. Here the CDR3 DNA reads TGTGCCAGCAGTCTGGGGGGGTGGCATCCCTACGAGCAGTACTTC. Protein product: CASSLGGWHPYEQYF.